This T cell receptor (beta chain) originates from a study of OX40 agonist ivuxolimab in advanced cancers. The germline CDR1 and CDR2 sequences are SGHDN and FVKESK. Deletions cut 1 base from V and 8 bases from J, with 17 bases between. This CDR3 is built from 16 residues. Repertoires were generated with immunoSEQ multiplex PCR, while TCRdb's copy carries only in-frame clones and drops some. The sample yields about 62,000 clones, approximately 79% seen once. The V call is TRBV14, the J call TRBJ1-4, with D uncertain. This TCR derives from an adult with an advanced solid tumor such as melanoma, head and neck, liver or kidney cancer. Sequences were derived from CD4+ or CD8+ T cells sorted from blood, sampled in a trial of the OX40 agonist ivuxolimab. This CDR3 reads CASSQGYVAWTEKLFF. The CDR3 nucleotides are TGTGCCAGCAGCCAAGGGTATGTGGCGTGGACCGAAAAACTGTTTTTT.